This is a list of T cell receptor beta chains from one sample in a study of identical twins' blood T cells. TCRdb passed the 5' RACE reads through MiXCR, listing each CDR3 protein once. In the table there are roughly 380,000 distinct CDR3 sequences, about 28% of which are singletons. Sequenced: PBMCs. The receptors here all came from a woman aged 18-55 years in good health. CDR3s include the opening cysteine and the closing phenylalanine or tryptophan. D genes are given only for firm matches. Clone size is not always given. Where it is, it says once, few, many or a class for expanded clones.

clone_size	j_call	v_call	d_call	cdr3_nt	cdr3_aa
few	TRBJ2-2	TRBV25-1	.	TGTGCCAGCAGTGTTAGTACCCGGCGGTGGACCGGGGAGCTGTTTTTT	CASSVSTRRWTGELFF
few	TRBJ1-2	TRBV2	.	TGTGCCAGCACCCAACAGGAGATTATGGGCGGCTACACCTTC	CASTQQEIMGGYTF
.	TRBJ2-2	TRBV5-1	.	TGCGCCAGCAGCTCCTACAGGAACACCGGGGAGCTGTTTTTT	CASSSYRNTGELFF
.	TRBJ1-3	TRBV5-1	.	TGCGCCAGCAGCTTGGAAAGCTCTGGAAACACCATATATTTT	CASSLESSGNTIYF
.	TRBJ1-1	TRBV7-9	.	TGTGCCAGCAGCTTAGTCTACGGGAGTGAAGCTTTCTTT	CASSLVYGSEAFF
few	TRBJ2-3	TRBV27	.	TGTGCCAGTACTAGGCAGGACACAGATACGCAGTATTTT	CASTRQDTDTQYF
.	TRBJ1-2	TRBV19	.	TGTGTCAGCGTACCGGGGGACCACTACTATGGCTACACCTTC	CVSVPGDHYYGYTF
few	TRBJ2-1	TRBV20-1	.	TGCAGTGCTAGACCTAGCAGTCACAATGAGCAGTTCTTC	CSARPSSHNEQFF
.	TRBJ1-5	TRBV24-1	.	TGTGCCACCAGTCACGGTAGCAATCAGCCCCAGCATTTT	CATSHGSNQPQHF
.	TRBJ2-5	TRBV6-5	TRBD2	TGTGCCAGCAGTTACACTTTTAGCGGGGCCAAAGAGACCCAGTACTTC	CASSYTFSGAKETQYF
many	TRBJ1-1	TRBV6-5	.	TGTGCCAGCAGTTACTCGCGACGGGGTACTGAAGCTTTCTTT	CASSYSRRGTEAFF
few	TRBJ1-2	TRBV4-3	.	TGCGCCAGCAGCCCCTCTCGGGAGTATGGTGGCTACACCTTC	CASSPSREYGGYTF
.	TRBJ1-1	TRBV7-6	.	TGTGCCGGCAGCTCTCGGGCGGATTTTATGACTGAAGCTTTCTTT	CAGSSRADFMTEAFF
few	TRBJ1-1	TRBV20-1	TRBD1	TGCAGTGCTAGAGTTCCGGCAGGGGGCTTGGCTTTCTTT	CSARVPAGGLAFF
few	TRBJ1-5	TRBV6-2/TRBV6-3	.	TGTGCCAGCACCAATAGCATCGATGGCAATCAGCCCCAGCATTTT	CASTNSIDGNQPQHF
.	TRBJ1-2	TRBV6-5	.	TGTGCCAGCAGTTACACGGCAGGGAAGTACTATGGCTACACCTTC	CASSYTAGKYYGYTF
.	TRBJ1-1	TRBV15	.	TGTGCCACCAGCAGAGACGCAGGGACAATGAACACTGAAGCTTTCTTT	CATSRDAGTMNTEAFF
many	TRBJ1-1	TRBV20-1	.	TGCAGTGCCATTCGGGGGAACACTGAAGCTTTCTTT	CSAIRGNTEAFF
few	TRBJ2-7	TRBV2	.	TGTGCCAGCCTTACCGGACGGGTAAGCTCCTACGAGCAGTACTTC	CASLTGRVSSYEQYF
.	TRBJ2-3	TRBV11-3	.	TGTGCCAGCAGAACGTCGGGGGCCGGCACAGATACGCAGTATTTT	CASRTSGAGTDTQYF
.	TRBJ1-4	TRBV12-3/TRBV12-4	.	TGTGCCAGCAGTCTTTGGACAGCAAATGAAAAACTGTTTTTT	CASSLWTANEKLFF
.	TRBJ2-7	TRBV11-2	TRBD1	TGTGCCAGCAGCTTCCGACCAGGGGGAACCTACGAGCAGTACTTC	CASSFRPGGTYEQYF
few	TRBJ2-7	TRBV19	.	TGTGCCAGTAGTCCGGACAGGAGGGTCTACGAGCAGTACTTC	CASSPDRRVYEQYF
few	TRBJ1-5	TRBV6-2/TRBV6-3	TRBD1	TGTGCCAGCAGGATCGACAGGGGAGGAAGTCAGCCCCAGCATTTT	CASRIDRGGSQPQHF
.	TRBJ2-1	TRBV12-3/TRBV12-4	.	TGTGCCAGCAGTTTGCTAGCGTGGGATGAGCAGTTCTTC	CASSLLAWDEQFF
few	TRBJ2-1	TRBV4-2	.	TGTGCCAGCAGTTCGGGGGCCGTTGAGCAGTTCTTC	CASSSGAVEQFF
.	TRBJ1-3	TRBV20-1	.	TGCAGTGCTAGCCCTGGGGCTCTGACTGGAAACACCATATATTTT	CSASPGALTGNTIYF
.	TRBJ2-7	TRBV7-8	.	TGTGCCAGCAGCACTTTCGATGACACCACTACCTACGAGCAGTACTTC	CASSTFDDTTTYEQYF
.	TRBJ1-1	TRBV19	.	TGTGCCAGTATAAAAGTGGTTCGGGGGACTGAAGCTTTCTTT	CASIKVVRGTEAFF
few	TRBJ1-6	TRBV9	TRBD1	TGTGCCAGCAGCCCTCGGGACAGATCCAATTCACCCCTCCACTTT	CASSPRDRSNSPLHF
many	TRBJ1-5	TRBV20-1	.	TGCAGTGCTTGGGCCCATAGCAATCAGCCCCAGCATTTT	CSAWAHSNQPQHF
once	TRBJ2-3	TRBV28	.	TGTACCAGCAGTTTGGTGGGACTTAGCACAGATACGCAGTATTTT	CTSSLVGLSTDTQYF
.	TRBJ1-4	TRBV7-9	.	TGTGCCAGCAGCCTTGGGGGGATTGTACTGTTTTTT	CASSLGGIVLFF
many	TRBJ2-7	TRBV6-5	TRBD1	TGTGCCAGCAGTTACTTTGACAGGGGAGAGCAGTACTTC	CASSYFDRGEQYF
few	TRBJ2-1	TRBV5-1	TRBD2	TGCGCCAGCATACGAATACCGGGACTAGAGGGGGAAAATGAGCAGTTCTTC	CASIRIPGLEGENEQFF
few	TRBJ2-7	TRBV20-1	TRBD1	TGCAGTGCTAGAAGGACAGGGCGCGAGCAGTACTTC	CSARRTGREQYF
.	TRBJ1-2	TRBV7-2	.	TGTGCCAGCAGCTTTTTGTCAGCGTTCGGCTACACCTTC	CASSFLSAFGYTF
.	TRBJ2-2	TRBV29-1	TRBD2	TGCAGCGTTGGTAGCGGGGAGGGTACCGGGGAGCTGTTTTTT	CSVGSGEGTGELFF
few	TRBJ1-3	TRBV7-2	.	TGTGCCAGCAGCCCCCTCACGGAGGGCTCTGGAAACACCATATATTTT	CASSPLTEGSGNTIYF
few	TRBJ2-7	TRBV12-3/TRBV12-4	.	TGTGCCAGCAGCTCGAGGGTTACCTACGAGCAGTACTTC	CASSSRVTYEQYF
.	TRBJ2-3	TRBV10-3	.	TGTGCCCTCAGTGAGTTACACTTAACAGATACGCAGTATTTT	CALSELHLTDTQYF
.	TRBJ1-2	TRBV20-1	.	TGCAGTGCTAGAGGACGGGGAGAGTCTCGTGGCTACACCTTC	CSARGRGESRGYTF
few	TRBJ1-2	TRBV14	.	TGTGCCAGCAGCCAAGCAGGGTCTAACTATGGCTACACCTTC	CASSQAGSNYGYTF
many	TRBJ2-1	TRBV5-1	.	TGCGCCAGCAGCTTGACGGTAGAAATAGGGAATGAGCAGTTCTTC	CASSLTVEIGNEQFF
few	TRBJ1-5	TRBV20-1	.	TGCAGTGCTAGCAAGGGCGGGCGGCGCAATCAGCCCCAGCATTTT	CSASKGGRRNQPQHF
.	TRBJ1-5	TRBV3-1	.	TGTGCCAGCAGCCCATACTTCAATCAGCCCCAGCATTTT	CASSPYFNQPQHF
.	TRBJ2-1	TRBV7-6	TRBD2	TGTGCTAGCAGCTTGCTCGCGGGAGCAAACGGCAATGAGCAGTTCTTC	CASSLLAGANGNEQFF
.	TRBJ2-1	TRBV29-1	.	TGCAGCGTTGAAGCCCCGGACAGGCGGGAACAATGGGAGCAGTTCTTC	CSVEAPDRREQWEQFF
few	TRBJ1-3	TRBV7-2	.	TGTGCCAGCAGCAGAAACGGGGGTAGTGGAAACACCATATATTTT	CASSRNGGSGNTIYF
few	TRBJ2-3	TRBV3-1	.	TGTGCCAGCAGCCTTGGGGAGACAGATACGCAGTATTTT	CASSLGETDTQYF
.	TRBJ2-1	TRBV2	.	TGTGCCAGCAGAGCGGCAGACTCCTACAATGAGCAGTTCTTC	CASRAADSYNEQFF
.	TRBJ1-1	TRBV29-1	TRBD1	TGCAGCGTGAGAGCCGGGACAGGGAACACTGAAGCTTTCTTT	CSVRAGTGNTEAFF
.	TRBJ1-1	TRBV29-1	.	TGCAGCTCATCCACGCAGGGCCAGAACACTGAAGCTTTCTTT	CSSSTQGQNTEAFF
few	TRBJ2-1	TRBV12-3/TRBV12-4	TRBD1	TGTGCCAGCAGGGACAGGGGTAATCATGAGCAGTTCTTC	CASRDRGNHEQFF
few	TRBJ1-6	TRBV5-8	.	TGTGCCAGCACGGACCGGTATTCACCCCTCCACTTT	CASTDRYSPLHF
.	TRBJ1-2	TRBV15	.	TGTGCCACCAGCATAGATAGTGCCTACTTC	CATSIDSAYF
.	TRBJ2-7	TRBV7-9	.	TGTGCCAGCAGCTCGATGGACAGTTCCTACGAGCAGTACTTC	CASSSMDSSYEQYF
.	TRBJ1-3	TRBV7-2	.	TGTGCCAGCAGCTTAAAGCGACAGCTTGGAAACACCATATATTTT	CASSLKRQLGNTIYF